Listed below are T cell receptor beta chains from one sample, sequenced in a study of radiation and T cells in renal cell carcinoma. The method was immunoSEQ multiplex PCR; TCRdb's version includes in-frame clones alone and lacks a portion of them. The table includes about 130,000 clones, about 88% detected once. Here the sequenced sample was blood, taken from a patient whose treatment included radiotherapy and nephrectomy. The receptors stem from a woman aged 50 to 65 with renal cell carcinoma. The CDR3 runs from the conserved cysteine through the conserved F or W. The order of the fields is D gene, J gene, clone size, V gene, CDR3 length, CDR3 protein, CDR3 DNA. D genes are given only for firm matches. The size of a clone is reported for some rows only, either as once, few or many, or as a class for expanded clones.

D: NA; J: TRBJ1-3; size: NA; V: TRBV19; length: 13; CDR3: CASSIAGRNTIYF; DNA: TGTGCCAGTAGTATTGCGGGGAGAAACACCATATATTTT
D: NA; J: TRBJ2-7; size: NA; V: TRBV7-9; length: 16; CDR3: CASSPNRGPTSYEQYF; DNA: TGTGCCAGCAGCCCCAACCGGGGACCCACTTCCTACGAGCAGTACTTC
D: NA; J: TRBJ2-3; size: NA; V: TRBV18; length: 12; CDR3: CASSPIANTQYF; DNA: TGTGCCAGCTCACCCATAGCCAATACGCAGTATTTT
D: TRBD2; J: TRBJ2-3; size: NA; V: TRBV4-3; length: 16; CDR3: CASSLGGTVSTDTQYF; DNA: TGCGCCAGCAGCCTCGGGGGGACGGTCAGCACAGATACGCAGTATTTT
D: TRBD1; J: TRBJ1-2; size: NA; V: TRBV19; length: 15; CDR3: CASRLLGQENYGYTF; DNA: TGTGCCAGTAGACTCCTGGGACAGGAGAACTATGGCTACACCTTC
D: NA; J: TRBJ1-3; size: NA; V: TRBV4-2; length: 15; CDR3: CASSQDGGSGNTIYF; DNA: TGTGCCAGCAGCCAAGATGGCGGGTCTGGAAACACCATATATTTT
D: NA; J: TRBJ2-4; size: NA; V: TRBV9; length: 15; CDR3: CASSPLTGEKNIQYF; DNA: TGTGCCAGCAGCCCCCTCACGGGGGAGAAAAACATTCAGTACTTC
D: NA; J: TRBJ2-5; size: NA; V: TRBV13; length: 19; CDR3: CASSLGFGREQGTQETQYF; DNA: TGTGCCAGCAGCTTAGGCTTCGGAAGGGAGCAGGGGACCCAAGAGACCCAGTACTTC
D: TRBD1; J: TRBJ2-7; size: NA; V: TRBV30; length: 18; CDR3: CAWSVYHSQGKGTYEQYF; DNA: TGTGCCTGGAGTGTTTATCATTCACAGGGGAAGGGGACCTACGAGCAGTACTTC
D: NA; J: TRBJ1-1; size: NA; V: TRBV7-2; length: 15; CDR3: CASSPGSGRNTEAFF; DNA: TGTGCCAGCAGCCCAGGTTCGGGGAGGAACACTGAAGCTTTCTTT
D: NA; J: TRBJ2-3; size: NA; V: TRBV19; length: 20; CDR3: CASGGLAGAKLRDSTDTQYF; DNA: TGTGCCAGTGGGGGGTTGGCCGGGGCGAAACTGAGAGATAGCACAGATACGCAGTATTTT
D: NA; J: TRBJ2-1; size: NA; V: TRBV11-1; length: 15; CDR3: CASSPRWGPYNEQFF; DNA: TGTGCCAGCAGCCCTAGGTGGGGGCCTTACAATGAGCAGTTCTTC
D: NA; J: TRBJ1-5; size: NA; V: TRBV5-8; length: 14; CDR3: CASSLVDSYQPQHF; DNA: TGTGCCAGCAGCCTAGTAGACAGTTATCAGCCCCAGCATTTT
D: NA; J: TRBJ1-5; size: NA; V: TRBV2; length: 17; CDR3: CASSEEAAKDGNQPQHF; DNA: TGTGCCAGCAGTGAAGAAGCGGCCAAGGACGGTAATCAGCCCCAGCATTTT
D: TRBD1; J: TRBJ2-1; size: once; V: TRBV15; length: 15; CDR3: CATSRVQGAPNEQFF; DNA: TGTGCCACCAGCAGAGTACAGGGGGCCCCTAATGAGCAGTTCTTC
D: NA; J: TRBJ2-7; size: few; V: TRBV6-6; length: 12; CDR3: CATSTTVYEQYF; DNA: TGTGCCACCTCGACGACAGTCTACGAGCAGTACTTC
D: NA; J: TRBJ2-3; size: NA; V: TRBV5-8; length: 16; CDR3: CASSLGGNGITDTQYF; DNA: TGTGCCAGCAGCTTGGGGGGCAATGGGATCACAGATACGCAGTATTTT
D: NA; J: TRBJ1-2; size: NA; V: TRBV6-1; length: 13; CDR3: CASSAGTFSGYTF; DNA: TGTGCCAGCAGTGCCGGGACCTTCTCCGGCTACACCTTC
D: TRBD2; J: TRBJ2-7; size: once; V: TRBV5-6; length: 15; CDR3: CASSPLAGPSYEQYF; DNA: TGTGCCAGCAGCCCACTAGCGGGTCCTTCCTACGAGCAGTACTTC